The present T cell receptor (beta chain) was sequenced within a study of blood T cell repertoires in COVID-19. Original analysis: Reference gene primer amplification gave estimated nucleated cell counts. Measured with immunoSEQ multiplex PCR; TCRdb has only the in-frame clones, and not every one. That table supplies the V and J calls and clone size; D and trimming were determined from the DNA. The data contain around 94,000 clones, about 90% of them singletons. The trim removed 2 bases at V and 5 bases at J, leaving 13 bases unmatched. CDR3 length: 17 residues. The germline V gene has CDR1 SGHAT and CDR2 FQNNGV.

This chain links TRBV11-2 with TRBJ2-3; TRBD2 matches at 7 bases. Material for sequencing was peripheral blood. The clonotype originates from a man in his fifties with active COVID-19. The CDR3, as DNA: TGTGCCAGCAGCTTATATGGTGGGGGACCGGGGGGAGATACGCAGTATTTT. Its protein is CASSLYGGGPGGDTQYF.